Detailed here is one TCR beta chain. Its target is unknown. Germline V CDR1 and CDR2: SEHNR, FQNEAQ (reference sequence). CDR3 length equals 15 residues. The V end lost 5 bases, the J end lost 2 bases, and 13 bases lay between the germline ends. This specimen belongs to a study of cytomegalovirus exposure and HLA in healthy donors. The PCR made use of 60 Vbeta and 13 Jbeta primers. Original methodology: Later analysis identified approximately 80 million unique TCR beta chains, about 10 million shared. Generated by immunoSEQ multiplex PCR, the TCRdb table keeps only in-frame clones and is missing some. Clone size and the V and J calls come from that table; the DNA yielded D and trimming. The sample consists of tens of thousands of clones, 55% to 70% of them appearing once. Broader study findings: Most CMV-associated TCR beta chains appeared HLA-restricted in a later analysis. Most TCR beta V segments were productive about 87% or about 30% of the time in an earlier analysis.

The sequenced sample consisted of PBMCs. This rearrangement joins TRBV7-9 to TRBJ1-5; D is perhaps TRBD1 (6 bases). This receptor was obtained from a woman aged 45-59 years in good health and CMV-seropositive. CDR3 coding DNA: TGTGCCAGCAGCGAAAACAGGGCTGGCAATCAGCCCCAGCATTTT. Translated: CASSENRAGNQPQHF.